These 28 T cell receptor beta chains were all obtained from the same sample, sequenced in a study of T cells in Graves' hyperthyroidism and ophthalmopathy. Researchers took RNA transcripts and amplified the TCR beta CDR3 regions from them. With the HTBI primer set, the TCR CDR3 went through a first round of RT-PCR. TCRdb analysed the multiplex PCR reads with MiXCR anew, one entry per CDR3 protein. The profile shows approximately 370,000 distinct CDR3 sequences, about 18% of them singletons. Specimen: blood. These receptors were taken from a woman between 25 and 40 years old with Graves' hyperthyroidism that later progressed to Graves' ophthalmopathy.

This chain connects TRBV12-3 or TRBV12-4 to TRBJ1-3, with D unclear. There are 11 residues in the CDR3. Trimming removed 8 bases at V and 4 bases at J, with 6 bases between. CDR3: CASRAGNTIYF. The CDR3 DNA follows: TGTGCCAGCCGGGCCGGAAACACCATATATTTT.

This clonotype was detected only a few times. The V call is TRBV7-9, the J call TRBJ2-1; 10 bases agree with TRBD1. There are 15 residues in the CDR3. CDR1 is SEHNR and CDR2 is FQNEAQ in the germline V gene (reference sequence). After removal of 5 bases from V and 4 bases from J, the junction contained 5 bases not matched to a gene. The CDR3 here is CASSRRDRGYNEQFF. CDR3 nucleotides: TGTGCCAGCAGCAGACGGGACAGGGGATACAATGAGCAGTTCTTC.

The genes are TRBV10-3 and TRBJ2-7, with D possibly TRBD2 on 5 matching bases. V was trimmed by 7 bases and J by 5 bases, leaving 21 bases between them. Germline CDR1 reads ENHRY; CDR2 reads SYGVKD. The CDR3 runs to 15 residues. The chain's CDR3 is CAITRTGDRVHEQYF. CDR3 sequence (DNA): TGTGCCATCACCCGCACCGGGGATAGGGTCCACGAGCAGTACTTC.

In its sample, this clonotype was seen a few times. The chain combines TRBV6-1 with TRBJ1-2; TRBD1 is a possible D gene (5 bases). The CDR3 has 14 amino acids. Trimming took off 3 bases at V and 0 bases at J, with 8 bases between the two ends. Germline loops: CDR1 MNHNS, CDR2 SASEGT. The CDR3 reads CASSEGPSNYGYTF. DNA of the CDR3: TGTGCCAGCAGTGAGGGGCCGTCTAACTATGGCTACACCTTC.

This clonotype showed up many times. This sequence joins TRBV20-1 and TRBJ1-4, with 7 bases matching TRBD1. Trimming cost V 6 bases and J 5 bases; bases outside gene matches: 9. Germline V gene lookup returns CDR1 DFQATT and CDR2 SNEGSKA (reference sequence). The CDR3 runs 14 residues. The CDR3 DNA is TGCAGTGCCAACCGGGACAGCCTAAATGAAAAACTGTTTTTT. This codes for CSANRDSLNEKLFF.

The V gene is TRBV5-6, the J gene TRBJ1-1; D unresolved. This CDR3 comprises 15 residues. Germline V gene data show CDR1 as SGHDT and CDR2 as YYEEEE. The V end lost 7 bases, the J end lost 2 bases, and 18 bases lay between the germline ends. The CDR3: CASREGRWENTEAFF. Here the CDR3 DNA reads TGTGCCAGCCGAGAGGGAAGATGGGAAAACACTGAAGCTTTCTTT.

This clonotype has at least ten counts. The chain uses TRBV2 and TRBJ1-6, with TRBD1 identical over 8 bases. With 6 bases clipped from V and 14 bases from J, the junction kept 12 bases outside the gene matches. Germline CDR1 reads SNHLY; CDR2 reads FYNNEI. CDR3 length: 14 amino acids. The CDR3, as DNA: TGTGCCAGCAGCGCGGGACAGGCTGCAGGGGCCCTCCACTTT. It codes for CASSAGQAAGALHF.

The table lists this clonotype with a few counts. CDR3 coding DNA: TGCGCCAGCAGCTCTCTAGGGGGGCCCTACGAGCAGTACTTC. Protein: CASSSLGGPYEQYF. This chain joins TRBV5-1 and TRBJ2-7, with D possibly being TRBD1 or TRBD2 (6 bases each). Trimming removed 3 bases from V and 2 bases from J, with 12 bases in between. The germline gives CDR1 SGHRS, CDR2 YFSETQ. The CDR3 is 14 residues long.

This clonotype was detected many times. This chain links TRBV2 with TRBJ2-7; D is perhaps TRBD2 (5 bases). The CDR3 is 14 amino acids. The V gene lost 1 base and the J gene lost 3 bases, with 10 bases spanning the gap. Germline V gene sequence: CDR1 SNHLY, CDR2 FYNNEI. DNA of the CDR3: TGTGCCAGCAGTGAAGTAATAGACTACTACGAGCAGTACTTC. Its translation: CASSEVIDYYEQYF.

This clonotype was observed at least ten times. The chain joins TRBV12-3 or TRBV12-4 to TRBJ2-1; 11 bases fit TRBD2. The ends lost 1 base at V and 3 bases at J; junction bases unmatched: 8. The CDR3 loop spans 18 amino acids. This CDR3 reads CASSLERGLAGGYNEQFF. DNA for the CDR3: TGTGCCAGCAGTTTAGAACGGGGGCTAGCGGGGGGCTACAATGAGCAGTTCTTC.

The chain is built from TRBV24-1 and TRBJ2-1; 10 nucleotides align to TRBD2. Germline trimming cut 3 bases from V and 6 bases from J; bases unmatched to any gene: 7. Per germline, CDR1 KGHDR and CDR2 SFDVKD. CDR3 length: 16 residues. The CDR3 DNA reads as TGTGCCACCAGTGATCCCCTAGCGGGAGCCGGCAATGAGCAGTTCTTC. This translates into CATSDPLAGAGNEQFF.

The sample holds a few counts of this clonotype. The gene calls are TRBV28 and TRBJ2-3; D might be TRBD1 or TRBD2, each matching 5 bases. The CDR3 runs to 17 residues. CDR1 is MDHEN, CDR2 SYDVKM, per germline. The germline V and J ends were trimmed by 9 bases and 2 bases, with 24 bases remaining between them. CDR3 coding DNA: TGTGCCAGTATCGGGGCCGCAGGGCCGATCCTCACAGATACGCAGTATTTT. Residues: CASIGAAGPILTDTQYF.

This clonotype was counted only a few times. The chain joins TRBV6-6 to TRBJ2-3, with D hard to call. This CDR3 spans 14 amino acids. Germline lookup yields CDR1 MNHNY and CDR2 SVGAGI (reference sequence). The ends were cut back, 2 bases at V and 2 bases at J, with 8 bases in the middle. Here the CDR3 DNA reads TGTGCCAGCAGTTACCACAGCTCCACAGATACGCAGTATTTT. This codes for CASSYHSSTDTQYF.

To note about this clonotype: Since a much larger clone is just one base distant, this may be a read error. The CDR3 region has the DNA TGTCCCAGCAGTGAAGAACAGAACTATGGCTACACCTTC. This encodes CPSSEEQNYGYTF. The V and J genes are TRBV6-1 and TRBJ1-2, with no clear D. The CDR3 is made up of 13 amino acids. The germline V gene encodes CDR1 MNHNS and CDR2 SASEGT.

This clonotype was seen repeatedly, ten times or more. The rearrangement links TRBV15 to TRBJ2-7; TRBD2 matches at 11 bases. CDR1 is LNHNV, CDR2 YYDKDF, per germline (reference sequence). V gave up 5 bases and J gave up 1 base; unmatched junction bases: 4. The CDR3 totals 15 residues. DNA of the CDR3: TGTGCCACCAGCCGGGGGACTAGCGGTTCCTACGAGCAGTACTTC. The encoded protein is CATSRGTSGSYEQYF.

This clonotype was counted ten times or more. This chain connects TRBV28 to TRBJ2-7; maybe TRBD1 (5 bases). The V and J ends lost 4 bases and 4 bases respectively, with 20 bases between them. The CDR3 is 16 amino acids. Germline CDR1 is MDHEN and CDR2 is SYDVKM. Here the CDR3 reads CASSSYFHGAPYEQYF. The CDR3 DNA reads as TGTGCCAGCAGTTCCTATTTCCATGGGGCCCCTTACGAGCAGTACTTC.

The V and J genes are TRBV4-1 and TRBJ1-2; D gene uncertain. CDR1 is MGHRA and CDR2 is YSYEKL in the germline V gene. The CDR3 spans 15 residues. With 5 bases removed from V and 8 bases from J, the gap between germline ends came to 21 bases. The CDR3 loop is CASSGRTDLLGGYTF. The CDR3 DNA follows: TGCGCCAGCAGCGGACGGACGGACCTCCTTGGGGGCTACACCTTC.

This sequence joins TRBV2 and TRBJ2-1; the D is unclear. The germline gives CDR1 SNHLY, CDR2 FYNNEI. V dropped 7 bases and J dropped 8 bases, with 15 bases sitting between them. This CDR3 contains 13 residues. The CDR3: CASKRSLFDEQFF. The CDR3 nucleotides are TGTGCCAGCAAGAGATCCCTATTCGATGAGCAGTTCTTC.

The V gene is TRBV28, the J gene TRBJ2-1, with a weak D call TRBD1 (6 bases). Looked up from germline, CDR1 is MDHEN and CDR2 is SYDVKM. The CDR3 length is 13 residues. Trimming took 3 bases from V and 8 from J, leaving 11 bases between them. CDR3 sequence (DNA): TGTGCCAGCAGTTTGGGACAAGCCGATGAGCAGTTCTTC. Translating it yields CASSLGQADEQFF.

As for this clonotype: This could be a read error, since a much larger clone is one nucleotide away. The chain carries TRBV19 and TRBJ2-1, with TRBD2 matching 8 bases. The V segment lost 1 base and the J segment 7 bases; nucleotides outside the gene matches: 12. The germline V gene encodes CDR1 LNHDA and CDR2 SQIVND (reference sequence). CDR3 length: 17 residues. The CDR3 region is CASSIARLTGGRNEQFF. CDR3 DNA sequence: TGTGCCAGTAGTATAGCCAGACTAACGGGAGGGCGTAATGAGCAGTTCTTC. The variable domain in full, completed from reference TRBV19 and TRBJ2-1, reads DGGITQSPKYLFRKEGQNVTLSCEQNLNHDAMYWYRQDPGQGLRLIYYSQIVNDFQKGDIAEGYSVSREKKESFPLTVTSAQKNPTAFYLCASSIARLTGGRNEQFFGPGTRLTVL.

V usage is TRBV27 and J usage is TRBJ2-1; 9 bases align to TRBD1. From germline, CDR1 is MNHEY and CDR2 SMNVEV (reference sequence). Trimming removed 6 bases from V and 4 bases from J; junction bases left unmatched: 13. This CDR3 is 17 amino acids long. This CDR3 is CASSRGPGQGAYNEQFF. CDR3 in DNA: TGTGCCAGCAGCCGCGGACCGGGACAGGGTGCGTACAATGAGCAGTTCTTC.

This clonotype was observed many times. V gene TRBV28 combines with J gene TRBJ2-6; D could derive from TRBD1 or TRBD2 (5 bases each). This CDR3 spans 18 amino acids. CDR1 is MDHEN and CDR2 is SYDVKM in the germline V gene. The V and J ends lost 6 bases and 1 base respectively, with 19 bases between them. The CDR3 bases are TGTGCCAGCAGGGTTGGGGGTTCCTCGGTATCTGGGGCCAACGTCCTGACTTTC. Residues: CASRVGGSSVSGANVLTF.

In this sample, this clonotype turned up a few times. The rearrangement links TRBV27 to TRBJ1-1; D gene ambiguous. Germline V gives CDR1 MNHEY, CDR2 SMNVEV (reference sequence). This CDR3 region has 13 residues. V dropped 3 bases and J dropped 5 bases, with 10 bases sitting between them. The DNA for the CDR3 is TGTGCCAGCAGTTTCTTTTCGGGGACTGAAGCTTTCTTT. Translation gives CASSFFSGTEAFF.

This clonotype showed up many times. The rearrangement uses TRBV19 and TRBJ2-5; TRBD1 aligns across 8 bases. V trimming: 8 bases; J trimming: 5 bases; junction bases outside the gene matches: 13. The germline V gene encodes CDR1 LNHDA and CDR2 SQIVND (reference sequence). CDR3 length equals 15 residues. DNA of the CDR3: TGTGCCAGTTTGCACAGGGGGACGGCCGGGGAGACCCAGTACTTC. Protein product: CASLHRGTAGETQYF. Supplemented by reference TRBV19 and TRBJ2-5, the full variable domain reads DGGITQSPKYLFRKEGQNVTLSCEQNLNHDAMYWYRQDPGQGLRLIYYSQIVNDFQKGDIAEGYSVSREKKESFPLTVTSAQKNPTAFYLCASLHRGTAGETQYFGPGTRLLVL.

At least ten counts were recorded for this clonotype. The chain uses TRBV27 and TRBJ2-3; TRBD2 agrees at 8 bases. J gave up 1 base and V 5 bases, and 8 bases lay outside the gene matches. The CDR3 sequence is 16 residues long. Germline V gene data show CDR1 as MNHEY and CDR2 as SMNVEV (reference sequence). The CDR3 bases are TGTGCCAGCAGTGCCTGGGGAGCGGGAGGCACAGATACGCAGTATTTT. Translating gives CASSAWGAGGTDTQYF.

Only a few counts were recorded for this clonotype. The V and J genes are TRBV13 and TRBJ2-7; 7 bases align to TRBD2. Germline V gene lookup returns CDR1 PRHDT and CDR2 FYEKMQ (reference sequence). The V gene end was trimmed by 5 bases and the J gene end by 5 bases; junction bases not matched to a gene: 9. The CDR3 has 14 residues. DNA for the CDR3: TGTGCCAGCAGCCCCACTAGCGTTCCAAACGAGCAGTACTTC. Residues: CASSPTSVPNEQYF.

This clonotype was seen repeatedly, ten times or more. The genes are TRBV29-1 and TRBJ2-3, with D possibly being TRBD2 (5 bases). From germline, CDR1 is SQVTM and CDR2 ANQGSEA. Trimming stripped 3 bases from V and 3 bases from J, with 10 bases between. This CDR3 has 13 residues. CDR3 DNA: TGCAGCGTTGACGGGGAGAGGACAGATACGCAGTATTTT. The encoded protein is CSVDGERTDTQYF.

There are a few counts of this clonotype. A much more abundant neighbour one base away suggests this may be a read error. This chain uses TRBV11-2 with TRBJ1-1; TRBD1 agrees at 9 bases. Germline loops: CDR1 SGHAT, CDR2 FQNNGV. The CDR3 consists of 12 residues. This CDR3 reads CASKTGGTEASF. The CDR3, as DNA: TGTGCCAGCAAAACAGGGGGCACTGAAGCTTCCTTT.